This T cell receptor beta chain was sequenced in a study of shared clonotypes between healthy human individuals. In the case of this clone: An end of the junction does not agree with germline; a read error may underlie this. The sample holds other DNA sequences that translate to the same CDR3.

This CDR3 has 11 residues. Germline CDR1 is MNHNY and CDR2 is SVGAGI (reference sequence). Sequencing used immunoSEQ multiplex PCR; TCRdb keeps in-frame clones, though not all of them. The repertoire holds approximately 740,000 clones, with around two thirds as singletons. The sequence came from a woman between 25 and 40 years old in good health. The sample was memory CD4+ T cells sorted from blood. The sample's subset: CD45RA-negative fraction. This chain links TRBV6-6 with TRBJ2-7, with D perhaps assigned TRBD1 or TRBD2 (5 bases each). This CDR3 reads CASGDAYEQYF. For the CDR3, the DNA is TGTGCCAGCGGGGACGCGTACGAGCAGTACTTT.